Below are 26 T cell receptor delta chains sequenced from a single sample in a study of gamma-delta T cells after stem cell transplantation. TCRdb re-identified clones in the RT-PCR reads via CATT. Of around 16,000 delta-chain clones listed, 9.4% were seen once; the top ten hold around 64%. Input material: gamma-delta T cells. The receptors stem from a human donor. It is not recorded whose cells these are; they may come from a transplant donor.

This clone appeared a few times. A single base is all that separates this from a far larger clone, so a read error is likely. The same CDR3 also results from other DNA sequences found in this sample. Here the CDR3 DNA reads TGCGCCTGTGACACCGTGCTGGGGGATACGGGCACCGATAAACTCATCTTT. Residues: CACDTVLGDTGTDKLIF. The rearrangement links TRDV2 to TRDJ1, with 12 bases lining up with TRDD3. Germline loops: CDR1 GEAIGNYY, CDR2 EKD. The CDR3 totals 17 residues.

Note on this clone: TCRdb lists the protein of a much larger clone for this DNA, which differs at residue 13, so this is likely a read error; the protein given here is translated from the DNA itself. V gene TRDV2 combines with J gene TRDJ1, with 9 bases aligning to TRDD3. The CDR3 extends over 19 amino acids. CDR1 is GEAIGNYY and CDR2 is EKD in the germline V gene. Losses at the gene ends were 1 base for V and 0 bases for J; bases not matched to a gene: 14. As DNA, the CDR3 is TGTGCCTGTGACACTCTGGGGCTGGGGGATGGTGGCCACACCGATAAACTCATCTTT. This gives the protein CACDTLGLGDGGHTDKLIF.

About this clone: The TCRdb protein, from a much larger clone, departs from this DNA's translation at residue 7, likely by read error; the protein shown derives from the DNA. This chain uses TRDV2 with TRDJ1; D ambiguous. Germline V CDR1 and CDR2: GEAIGNYY, EKD. Trimming stripped 0 bases from V and 4 bases from J, with 14 bases between. The CDR3 sequence is 15 residues long. The CDR3 nucleotides read TGTGCCTGTGACACCCTGGAGACGTGGAGCGATAAACTCATCTTT. Its translation is CACDTLETWSDKLIF.

This clone was counted only a few times. A far more abundant clone sits one base away, making this likely a read error. Other DNA sequences in this specimen translate into the identical CDR3. The chain carries TRDV2 and TRDJ3; 12 bases are a match to TRDD3. CDR3 length equals 20 residues. The germline V gene encodes CDR1 GEAIGNYY and CDR2 EKD. The CDR3 loop reads CACERVLGDTSSWDTRQMFF. CDR3 nucleotide sequence: TGTGCCTGTGAACGAGTACTGGGGGATACAAGCTCCTGGGACACCCGGCAGATGTTTTTC.

This clone was seen a handful of times. A much larger clone is a single base away; this may be a read error. The same CDR3 also results from other DNA sequences found in this sample. The rearrangement links TRDV2 to TRDJ1; D unclear. Germline CDR1 GEAIGNYY, CDR2 EKD. V lost 2 bases, J lost 0 bases, and 21 bases lay in between. The length of the CDR3 is 18 residues. The CDR3 DNA reads as TGTGCCTGTGACATAGTGGTGGATCCGCTCTCTTACACCGATAAACTCATCTTT. Its translation is CACDIVVDPLSYTDKLIF.

In its sample, this clone was seen a few times. The junction differs from germline at one of its ends, possibly a read error. At the DNA level, this CDR3 is encoded by other sequences in the same sample as well. The DNA of the CDR3 is TGTGCCTGTGACTTGATGGTGGGGGATTCCAGCTCCTGGGACACCCGCCAGATGTTTTTC. Residues: CACDLMVGDSSSWDTRQMFF. The chain combines TRDV2 with TRDJ3, with 8 bases lining up with TRDD3. The CDR3 is made up of 20 amino acids. Germline lookup yields CDR1 GEAIGNYY and CDR2 EKD.

In this sample, this clone turned up a few times. TCRdb attributes to this sequence the protein of a much larger clone, which differs from the DNA translation at residue 15; a read error is likely, and the protein displayed is translated from the DNA. This chain connects TRDV2 to TRDJ3; the match to TRDD3 covers 12 bases. Germline CDR1 and CDR2: GEAIGNYY and EKD. The CDR3 is 21 amino acids. The DNA for the CDR3 is TGTGCCTGTGACACCGTCCGTCTGGGGGATACGACGAACTGGAACACCCGACAGATGTTTTTC. Translated, it gives CACDTVRLGDTTNWNTRQMFF.

As for this clone: TCRdb's protein for this DNA is that of a much larger clone and differs from the translation at residue 17, likely a read error; the protein shown is the DNA translation. This sample also contains other DNA sequences that code for the same CDR3. V gene TRDV2 combines with J gene TRDJ1, with TRDD3 matching over 13 bases. The CDR3 has 20 amino acids. Germline assignment: CDR1 GEAIGNYY and CDR2 EKD. The CDR3 DNA sequence: TGTGCCTGTGACCCACTACTGGGGGATACGCAAGCCCTTTTAACCGATACACTCATCTTT. It translates to CACDPLLGDTQALLTDTLIF.

With respect to this clone: TCRdb's listed protein matches a much larger clone and diverges from this DNA's translation at residue 13, likely through a read error; the protein shown comes from the DNA. The chain recombines TRDV2 with TRDJ2, with 9 bases lining up with TRDD3. Germline-derived CDR1 and CDR2 are GEAIGNYY and EKD. The CDR3 is made up of 16 amino acids. The CDR3 region has the DNA TGTGCCTGTGACACCGTCGGCGGGGATACGACAGCAAAACTCTTCTTT. Protein: CACDTVGGDTTAKLFF.

Of note for this clone: This DNA's translation differs at residues 5 and 10 from TCRdb's protein, which comes from a much larger clone; a read error is likely, and the protein shown is translated from the DNA. The V call is TRDV2, the J call TRDJ1; D unresolved. This CDR3 region has 13 residues. Germline CDR1 reads GEAIGNYY; CDR2 reads EKD. In DNA form, the CDR3 reads TGTGCCTGTGACACTATCGGGTTAGATAGACTCATCTTT. The encoded protein is CACDTIGLDRLIF.

This clone was seen only a few times. A read error likely explains why the TCRdb protein, taken from a much larger clone, differs from this DNA's translation at residue 7; the protein shown is translated from the DNA. The V call is TRDV2, the J call TRDJ1, with D perhaps TRDD3 (5 bases). Germline loops: CDR1 GEAIGNYY, CDR2 EKD. This CDR3 contains 15 residues. Trimming pared 0 bases from V and 5 bases from J, leaving 15 bases between. The CDR3 reads CACDTVQGKGDKLIF. In nucleotides, the CDR3 is TGTGCCTGTGACACCGTGCAGGGGAAAGGAGATAAACTCATCTTT.

Turning to this clone: TCRdb has a much larger clone's protein, which differs at residue 16 from the translation of this DNA, likely because of a read error; what is shown is the protein translated from the DNA. The chain links TRDV2 to TRDJ1; D is perhaps TRDD3 (6 bases). The length of the CDR3 is 19 residues. Germline values: CDR1 GEAIGNYY, CDR2 EKD. This chain's CDR3 is CACDTVSSWGSRNTDNLIF. Written as DNA, the CDR3 is TGTGCCTGTGACACCGTAAGTTCCTGGGGTTCTAGAAACACCGATAACCTCATCTTT.

V gene TRDV2 combines with J gene TRDJ1, with D perhaps matching TRDD1 or TRDD2 (5 bases each). The germline gives CDR1 GEAIGNYY, CDR2 EKD. The CDR3 totals 20 residues. V was pared by 4 bases and J by 10 bases, with 39 bases between. CDR3 DNA: TGTGCCTGTGAAACCTTCGCGATCCAGGTGTATTATTCTGCAAATAATACACTCATCTTT. It is translated as CACETFAIQVYYSANNTLIF.

Only a few counts were recorded for this clone. The amino acid sequence in TCRdb belongs to a much larger clone and departs from this DNA's translation at residue 11, likely a sequencing read error; the sequence shown is translated from the DNA. The V call is TRDV2, the J call TRDJ1, with 9 bases fitting TRDD3. Germline assignment: CDR1 GEAIGNYY and CDR2 EKD. Losses at the gene ends were 1 base for V and 0 bases for J; bases not matched to a gene: 14. The CDR3 covers 19 residues. CDR3 in DNA: TGTGCCTGTGACACACTAACTGGGGGAGTTTCATCGTACACCGATAAACTCATCTTT. This gives the protein CACDTLTGGVSSYTDKLIF.

A word on this clone: Translating this DNA gives a protein that differs at residue 8 from the TCRdb one, which belongs to a much larger clone; a read error is likely, and the protein shown is this translation. The chain has TRDV2 and TRDJ1; possibly TRDD3 for D (5 bases). This CDR3 has 15 residues. Germline V gives CDR1 GEAIGNYY, CDR2 EKD. The ends were cut back, 0 bases at V and 0 bases at J, with 10 bases in the middle. CDR3 bases: TGTGCCTGTGACACCGTGGGGAACCACACCGATAAACTCATCTTT. Protein product: CACDTVGNHTDKLIF.

There are a few counts of this clone. The junction departs from the called germline gene at one end, perhaps through a read error. The sample has other DNA sequences that encode this CDR3 too. The CDR3 reads CACVTIAGGYELYTDNLIF. The CDR3 DNA reads as TGTGCCTGTGTCACAATCGCTGGGGGATATGAACTGTACACCGATAACCTCATCTTT. This chain joins TRDV2 and TRDJ1; 10 nucleotides line up with TRDD3. The CDR3 contains 19 residues. Germline assignment: CDR1 GEAIGNYY and CDR2 EKD.

By proportion, this clone is medium-sized (0.01 to 0.1%). Other DNA sequences in this sample translate to the same CDR3. The chain couples TRDV2 to TRDJ1; D is possibly TRDD3 (6 bases). Germline CDR1 is GEAIGNYY and CDR2 is EKD. The CDR3 loop spans 15 amino acids. The ends were cut back, 2 bases at V and 0 bases at J, with 12 bases in the middle. Written as DNA, the CDR3 is TGTGCCTGTGACAAGCTGGGGCCAAACACCGATAAACTCATCTTT. It translates to CACDKLGPNTDKLIF.

A note on this clone: The germline gene is not matched at one end of the junction; a read error may be the cause. The rearrangement joins TRDV1 to TRDJ1, with D hard to call. This CDR3 has 9 residues. Germline V gene sequence: CDR1 TSWWSYY, CDR2 QGS. The CDR3 DNA follows: TGTTCTCTTGAGCCACGCCTCACATTT. Residues: CSLEPRLTF.

This clone occurred a few times. A read error likely explains why the TCRdb protein, taken from a much larger clone, differs from this DNA's translation at residue 3; the protein shown is translated from the DNA. The chain joins TRDV2 to TRDJ1, with TRDD3 identical over 13 bases. The V gene's germline CDR1 is GEAIGNYY and CDR2 EKD. CDR3 size: 20 residues. The CDR3 sequence: CAYDDLVLGDTQVYTDKLIF. The CDR3 DNA reads as TGTGCCTATGACGATCTCGTACTGGGGGATACGCAAGTGTACACCGATAAACTCATCTTT.

As concerns this clone: This likely came from a read error, as a far larger clone is one base away. Other nucleotide sequences in the sample specify the same CDR3. The V and J genes are TRDV2 and TRDJ1; 13 nucleotides align to TRDD3. CDR1 GEAIGNYY and CDR2 EKD come from the germline V gene. The CDR3 is made up of 18 amino acids. The CDR3 here is CACDSLLGDTRVTDKLIF. The CDR3 nucleotides read TGTGCCTGTGACTCATTACTGGGGGATACGCGTGTCACCGATAAACTCATTTTT.

Turning to this clone: The junction shows a germline mismatch at one end, possibly a read error. Distinct nucleotide sequences in the sample also encode this CDR3. The chain employs TRDV2 and TRDJ3; no reliable D call. The CDR3 runs to 18 residues. In germline, CDR1 is GEAIGNYY, CDR2 EKD. CDR3 in amino acids: CACDTGHGHSWYTLQMFF. DNA of the CDR3: TGTGCCTGTGACACGGGCCATGGGCACTCCTGGTACACCCTACAGATGTTTTTC.

This clone has a count of ten or more. At the DNA level, this CDR3 is encoded by other sequences in the same sample as well. The J gene is TRDJ1, the V gene TRDV2, with 13 nucleotides matching TRDD3. CDR1 GEAIGNYY and CDR2 EKD come from the germline V gene. The CDR3 is made up of 16 amino acids. V was clipped by 3 bases and J by 7 bases; unmatched bases: 10. CDR3 region: CACDPVLGDTSAKLIF. DNA for the CDR3: TGTGCCTGTGACCCCGTACTGGGGGATACGTCTGCTAAACTCATCTTT.

In the case of this clone: TCRdb's listed protein matches a much larger clone and diverges from this DNA's translation at residue 16, likely through a read error; the protein shown comes from the DNA. The chain couples TRDV2 to TRDJ1; the D gene is possibly TRDD3 (6 bases). The CDR3 spans 17 residues. CDR1 is GEAIGNYY, CDR2 EKD, per germline. CDR3 DNA: TGTGCCTGTGACACCGCTGGGGAAACCAAGTACACCGATAAACTCACCTTT. Its translation: CACDTAGETKYTDKLTF.

As regards this clone: TCRdb's listed protein matches a much larger clone and diverges from this DNA's translation at residue 5, likely through a read error; the protein shown comes from the DNA. This sample also contains other DNA sequences that code for the same CDR3. The V call is TRDV2, the J call TRDJ3; 8 bases map to TRDD3. V lost 2 bases and J lost 0; bases outside the gene matches: 17. The CDR3 has 22 amino acids. CDR1 is GEAIGNYY and CDR2 is EKD in the germline V gene. The CDR3 spells CACDIGERWGTPRSWDTRQMFF. CDR3 coding DNA: TGTGCCTGTGACATCGGAGAACGCTGGGGGACACCTCGCTCCTGGGACACCCGACAGATGTTTTTC.

This clone showed up just a few times. With a far larger clone one base away, a read error is the likely cause. Additional DNA sequences in this sample encode the identical CDR3. The V gene is TRDV2, the J gene TRDJ1, with D possibly matching TRDD3 (6 bases). Trimming shortened V by 0 bases and J by 1 base, and 23 bases separated the two germline ends. In germline, CDR1 is GEAIGNYY, CDR2 EKD. The CDR3 consists of 19 residues. CDR3 residues: CACDTLRGTGSLSTDKLIF. CDR3 coding DNA: TGTGCCTGTGACACCCTACGGGGGACTGGTTCCCTTTCCACCGATAAACTCATCTTT.

Note on this clone: TCRdb has a much larger clone's protein, which differs at residue 18 from the translation of this DNA, likely because of a read error; what is shown is the protein translated from the DNA. The chain carries TRDV2 and TRDJ3; 9 nucleotides line up with TRDD3. Germline assignment: CDR1 GEAIGNYY and CDR2 EKD. The CDR3 is 20 amino acids. The CDR3 spells CACDTIRGILDTWDTRQIFF. The DNA of the CDR3 is TGTGCCTGTGACACGATCAGGGGGATACTTGATACCTGGGACACCCGACAGATATTTTTC.